At least ten counts were recorded for the clone carrying this T cell receptor beta chain. The antigen remains undetermined. These data are taken from a study of CD8 T cells in ankylosing spondylitis. Findings and caveats of the study: Reportedly, significant enrichment of disease-linked clones occurred in matched ankylosing spondylitis synovial fluid. Reports of some motif variants in reactive arthritis synovial fluid and blood predate this one.

The CDR3 consists of 13 residues. Germline CDR1 SGHVS, CDR2 FNYEAQ. Deletions cut 8 bases from V and 0 bases from J, with 8 bases between. Each CDR3 protein is one row after TCRdb ran MiXCR on the 5' RACE reads. Of over 95,000 distinct CDR3 sequences listed, about 8.3% were seen once; the top ten hold around a tenth. The sample was blood, either unsorted or a sorted T cell fraction (not recorded which). V and J are TRBV7-6 and TRBJ2-1, with D uncertain. This receptor was identified in a male donor with ankylosing spondylitis or in good health (not recorded which). CDR3 sequence (DNA): TGTGCCAGCGGGGTGAGCTCCTACAATGAGCAGTTCTTC. It translates to CASGVSSYNEQFF.